This entry lists 27 T cell receptor beta chains sequenced from one sample in a study of prognosis after radiotherapy for stage I lung cancer. Researchers used two-round multiplex PCR to amplify TCR beta CDR3 starting from genomic DNA. First-round PCR used primers specific to each TRBV and TRBJ gene. TCRdb itself ran the multiplex PCR reads through MiXCR, one entry per CDR3 protein. The table includes about 59,000 distinct CDR3 sequences, less than 30% detected once. The sequencing used PBMCs, collected before or after stereotactic body radiation therapy (not recorded which). Every receptor here comes from a donor over 45 with non-small cell lung cancer.

As regards this clonotype: A single base separates this from a much larger clone, so it may be a read error. The rearrangement joins TRBV28 to TRBJ1-1; no definite D call. Germline V CDR1 and CDR2: MDHEN, SYDVKM. The CDR3 loop spans 13 amino acids. The CDR3 loop reads CASIFGWYTETFF. The CDR3 coding sequence is TGTGCCAGCATTTTCGGCTGGTACACTGAAACTTTCTTT. Full variable domain (missing parts from reference TRBV28 and TRBJ1-1): DVKVTQSSRYLVKRTGEKVFLECVQDMDHENMFWYRQDPGLGLRLIYFSYDVKMKEKGDIPEGYSVSREKKERFSLILESASTNQTSMYLCASIFGWYTETFFGQGTRLTVV.

This clonotype occurred many times. This chain uses TRBV7-3 with TRBJ2-1; D remains unclear. Germline V gene lookup returns CDR1 SGHTA and CDR2 FQGTGA. CDR3 length equals 13 residues. Trimming removed 2 bases at V and 4 bases at J, with 6 bases between. The CDR3 bases are TGTGCCAGCAGCTTACGAGGTTACAATGAGCAGTTCTTC. Protein sequence: CASSLRGYNEQFF.

This chain connects TRBV18 to TRBJ2-3; perhaps TRBD2 as D (7 bases). V dropped 2 bases and J dropped 4 bases, with 13 bases sitting between them. Germline V gives CDR1 KGHSH, CDR2 LQKENI. The CDR3 sequence is 15 residues long. This chain's CDR3 is CASSPRAGAADTQYF. CDR3 in DNA: TGTGCCAGCTCACCAAGGGCGGGGGCCGCAGATACGCAGTATTTT.

The table lists this clonotype with many counts. This chain links TRBV12-3 or TRBV12-4 with TRBJ2-2; TRBD1 aligns across 7 bases. The CDR3 is made up of 16 amino acids. J was trimmed by 5 bases and V by 2 bases; bases with no gene match: 8. CDR3 nucleotides: TGTGCCAGCAGTTTAAGGGGGACAGAGCATACCGGGGAGCTGTTTTTT. Its translation is CASSLRGTEHTGELFF.

DNA of the CDR3: TGTGCCATCACCCCGGTACTAGCATTAGGCACAGATACGCAGTATTTT. Translated, it gives CAITPVLALGTDTQYF. The chain carries TRBV12-3 or TRBV12-4 and TRBJ2-3; D may be TRBD2 (6 bases). The V end was cut by 10 bases, the J end by 1 base, with 21 bases between. There are 16 residues in the CDR3.

This clonotype was recorded many times. The rearrangement uses TRBV20-1 and TRBJ2-7; 9 nucleotides align to TRBD2. The CDR3 is 14 residues long. The V gene end was trimmed by 4 bases and the J gene end by 3 bases; junction bases not matched to a gene: 7. The germline gives CDR1 DFQATT, CDR2 SNEGSKA (reference sequence). The CDR3: CSATLAGANYEQYF. The CDR3, as DNA: TGCAGTGCTACGTTAGCGGGGGCCAACTACGAGCAGTACTTC.

Comments on this clonotype: A much bigger clone sits one base away, suggesting this may be a read error. The chain joins TRBV7-3 to TRBJ2-7; TRBD1 matches at 7 bases. This CDR3 region has 13 residues. The germline gives CDR1 SGHTA, CDR2 FQGTGA. CDR3: CAISLHPGGEQYF. The CDR3 region has the DNA TGTGCCATCAGCTTGCATCCAGGGGGCGAGCAGTACTTC.

This clonotype was observed many times. This chain uses TRBV6-1 with TRBJ2-3; D gene unclear. Germline CDR1 reads MNHNS; CDR2 reads SASEGT. With 7 bases removed from V and 3 bases from J, the gap between germline ends came to 11 bases. This CDR3 is built from 13 residues. For the CDR3, the DNA is TGTGCCAGCAACCTGGACCCAACAGATACGCAGTATTTT. Amino acid sequence: CASNLDPTDTQYF.

The chain couples TRBV7-9 to TRBJ1-2, with unresolved D. CDR3 length: 9 residues. Germline CDR1 SEHNR, CDR2 FQNEAQ (reference sequence). V lost 8 bases, J lost 8 bases, and 6 bases lay in between. The CDR3 protein is CASLVGYTF. The CDR3 DNA follows: TGTGCCAGCTTAGTCGGCTACACCTTC.

This clonotype occurred many times. This chain uses TRBV3-1 with TRBJ1-2, with TRBD1 matching 7 bases. The V segment lost 2 bases and the J segment 2 bases; nucleotides outside the gene matches: 5. Germline V gene sequence: CDR1 LGHDT, CDR2 YNNKEL (reference sequence). The CDR3 runs 15 residues. In nucleotides, the CDR3 is TGTGCCAGCAGCCAACTCCCGGGACAGAACTATGGCTACACCTTC. Protein sequence: CASSQLPGQNYGYTF. Variable domain in full (rest from reference TRBV3-1 and TRBJ1-2): DTAVSQTPKYLVTQMGNDKSIKCEQNLGHDTMYWYKQDSKKFLKIMFSYNNKELIINETVPNRFSPKSPDKAHLNLHINSLELGDSAVYFCASSQLPGQNYGYTFGSGTRLTVV.

A word on this clonotype: A much larger clone sits a single nucleotide away, making a read error possible. The chain carries TRBV5-1 and TRBJ1-3; D gene unclear. The CDR3 consists of 15 residues. The germline CDR1 and CDR2 sequences are SGHRS and YFSETQ. CDR3 bases: TGCGCCAGCAGCTTGGCCGGAGGGTCTGAAAACACCATATATTTT. Residues: CASSLAGGSENTIYF.

This clonotype was recorded many times. The chain recombines TRBV20-1 with TRBJ2-1; 9 bases align to TRBD1. The V and J ends lost 0 bases and 5 bases, in that order; junction bases with no gene match: 2. This CDR3 contains 14 residues. Germline V gives CDR1 DFQATT, CDR2 SNEGSKA (reference sequence). CDR3 residues: CSARDDRGNNEQFF. Written as DNA, the CDR3 is TGCAGTGCTAGAGATGACAGGGGGAACAATGAGCAGTTCTTC.

This clonotype was seen at least ten times. The chain is built from TRBV20-1 and TRBJ2-7, with TRBD1 as a possible D gene (5 bases). The length of the CDR3 is 13 residues. Trimming cost V 0 bases and J 9 bases, with 15 bases left between them. The germline gives CDR1 DFQATT, CDR2 SNEGSKA (reference sequence). CDR3 sequence (DNA): TGCAGTGCTAGAGATCAGGGATTAGGTCGGCAGTACTTC. As protein: CSARDQGLGRQYF.

This clonotype showed up many times. The chain recombines TRBV20-1 with TRBJ2-1; 7 bases line up with TRBD1. With 3 bases clipped from V and 9 bases from J, the junction kept 8 bases outside the gene matches. The CDR3 consists of 13 residues. The germline V gene encodes CDR1 DFQATT and CDR2 SNEGSKA (reference sequence). The CDR3 DNA reads TGCAGTGCTAGTACGAACAGGGGTTCTGAGCAGTTCTTC. Amino acids: CSASTNRGSEQFF.

Remarks on this clonotype: At one end the junction does not follow the germline gene, possibly because of a read error. The chain uses TRBV24-1 and TRBJ1-6; D is possibly TRBD1 (5 bases). Germline loops: CDR1 KGHDR, CDR2 SFDVKD. The CDR3 loop spans 14 amino acids. The CDR3 is CATSEVRDFSHLNF. In DNA form, the CDR3 reads TGTGCCACCAGTGAGGTCAGGGATTTTTCACACCTCAACTTT.

This clonotype came up many times. The rearrangement uses TRBV12-3 or TRBV12-4 and TRBJ1-2; unclear D gene. Trimming removed 4 bases from V and 4 bases from J, with 10 bases in between. The CDR3 is 13 residues long. The CDR3 protein is CASSSSLGYGYTF. For the CDR3, the DNA is TGTGCCAGCAGTTCCTCCCTAGGCTATGGCTACACCTTC.

Worth noting for this clonotype: A read error may account for a junction end that differs from germline. The chain joins TRBV6-2 or TRBV6-3 to TRBJ2-7; D ambiguous. This CDR3 has 16 amino acids. Germline V gene sequence: CDR1 MNHEY, CDR2 SVGEGT. The DNA of the CDR3 is TGTGCCAGCAGTTTGTCTGAGAGTTTCCCCTCCTACGAGCGGTACTTC. Its translation: CASSLSESFPSYERYF.

This clonotype was found many times. This rearrangement joins TRBV2 to TRBJ1-2, with 8 bases matching TRBD1. Losses at the gene ends were 10 bases for V and 2 bases for J; bases not matched to a gene: 3. CDR1 is SNHLY and CDR2 is FYNNEI in the germline V gene. The CDR3 loop spans 12 amino acids. CDR3 region: CATGDRNYGYTF. The CDR3 DNA reads TGTGCCACCGGGGACAGGAACTATGGCTACACCTTC.

This clonotype was counted at least ten times. The chain links TRBV6-1 to TRBJ2-7, with 7 bases lining up with TRBD1. With 6 bases clipped from V and 1 base from J, the junction kept 9 bases outside the gene matches. Germline V gene sequence: CDR1 MNHNS, CDR2 SASEGT. The CDR3 contains 15 residues. CDR3 sequence reads: CASSNDWDSSYEQYF. Written as DNA, the CDR3 is TGTGCCAGCAGCAACGACTGGGACAGTTCCTACGAGCAGTACTTC.

This clonotype was seen repeatedly, ten times or more. Written as DNA, the CDR3 is TGTGCCAGCGCGTTCACGAAGTTCTCTGGGGCCAACGTCCTGACTTTC. This gives the protein CASAFTKFSGANVLTF. The V and J genes are TRBV6-1 and TRBJ2-6; D is unresolved. CDR3 length equals 16 residues. Trimming stripped 8 bases from V and 0 bases from J, with 14 bases between. Germline assignment: CDR1 MNHNS and CDR2 SASEGT.

The table lists this clonotype with many counts. The genes are TRBV6-5 and TRBJ2-6; unclear D gene. There are 16 residues in the CDR3. Per the germline V gene, CDR1 is MNHEY and CDR2 is SVGAGI. The V end was cut by 3 bases, the J end by 3 bases, with 12 bases between. This CDR3 reads CASSYPPARGANVLTF. The CDR3 DNA follows: TGTGCCAGCAGTTATCCTCCTGCGCGTGGGGCCAACGTCCTGACTTTC.

This clonotype was seen many times. J is TRBJ1-6 and V is TRBV20-1; 7 bases align to TRBD1. This CDR3 is 12 amino acids long. Per germline, CDR1 DFQATT and CDR2 SNEGSKA (reference sequence). J lost 10 bases, V lost 2 bases, and 2 bases had no gene match. For the CDR3, the DNA is TGCAGTGCTAGACCGACAGGGTCACCCCTCCACTTT. Translating it yields CSARPTGSPLHF.

In this sample, this clonotype turned up many times. CDR3 DNA sequence: TGTGCCAGCAGCTTAGTGGGGCTAGCCGGGGAGACCCAGTACTTC. As protein: CASSLVGLAGETQYF. The chain has TRBV7-9 and TRBJ2-5; the D call may be TRBD1 or TRBD2 (5 bases each). This CDR3 region has 15 residues. Per the germline V gene, CDR1 is SEHNR and CDR2 is FQNEAQ (reference sequence). V lost 1 base to trimming and J lost 5 bases, with 14 bases between them.

To note about this clonotype: This may come from a read error, since a much larger clone is one base off. V is TRBV20-1 and J is TRBJ1-1, with 7 positions matching TRBD1. The CDR3 spans 16 residues. Germline CDR1 reads DFQATT; CDR2 reads SNEGSKA (reference sequence). The CDR3 sequence: CSARDRDKKMNTEAFF. CDR3 nucleotide sequence: TGCAGTGCTCGAGACAGGGACAAAAAAATGAACACTGAAGCTTTCTTT.

In its sample, this clonotype was seen many times. The V call is TRBV5-1, the J call TRBJ2-3, with 10 bases aligning to TRBD2. CDR1 is SGHRS and CDR2 is YFSETQ in the germline V gene. The J segment lost 2 bases and the V segment lost 2 bases, leaving 5 bases of the junction unmatched. The length of the CDR3 is 16 residues. The CDR3 region has the DNA TGCGCCAGCAGCTTTCAGCGGGGGGGCGACACAGATACGCAGTATTTT. It codes for CASSFQRGGDTDTQYF.

Points on this clonotype: This likely reflects a read error, since a far larger clone is one base away. This chain uses TRBV6-2 or TRBV6-3 with TRBJ2-5; D is perhaps TRBD2 (7 bases). Per germline, CDR1 MNHEY and CDR2 SVGEGT. Trimming shortened V by 7 bases and J by 3 bases, and 15 bases separated the two germline ends. The CDR3 spans 14 residues. CDR3 amino acids: CASIRGGVEETQYF. In DNA form, the CDR3 reads TGTGCCAGCATCCGAGGGGGGGTAGAAGAGACCCAGTACTTC.

The sample holds many counts of this clonotype. The chain is built from TRBV4-1 and TRBJ1-5; no firm D call. CDR1 is MGHRA and CDR2 is YSYEKL in the germline V gene. The CDR3 covers 13 residues. V lost 0 bases and J 3 bases, leaving 3 bases between the germline ends. The DNA for the CDR3 is TGCGCCAGCAGCCAAGACCCCAATCAGCCCCAGCATTTT. Encoded protein: CASSQDPNQPQHF.